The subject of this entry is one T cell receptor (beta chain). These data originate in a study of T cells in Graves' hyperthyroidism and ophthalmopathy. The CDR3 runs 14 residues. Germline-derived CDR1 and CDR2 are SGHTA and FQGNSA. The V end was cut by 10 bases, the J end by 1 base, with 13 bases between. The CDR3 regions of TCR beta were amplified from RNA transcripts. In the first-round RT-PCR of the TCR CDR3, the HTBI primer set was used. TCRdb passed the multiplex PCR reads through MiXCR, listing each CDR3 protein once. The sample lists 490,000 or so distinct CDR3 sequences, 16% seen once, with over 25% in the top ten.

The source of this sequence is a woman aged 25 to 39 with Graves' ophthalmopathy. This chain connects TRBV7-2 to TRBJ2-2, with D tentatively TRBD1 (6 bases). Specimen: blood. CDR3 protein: CANSRGQNTGELFF. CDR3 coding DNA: TGTGCCAATTCCCGGGGACAGAACACCGGGGAGCTGTTTTTT.